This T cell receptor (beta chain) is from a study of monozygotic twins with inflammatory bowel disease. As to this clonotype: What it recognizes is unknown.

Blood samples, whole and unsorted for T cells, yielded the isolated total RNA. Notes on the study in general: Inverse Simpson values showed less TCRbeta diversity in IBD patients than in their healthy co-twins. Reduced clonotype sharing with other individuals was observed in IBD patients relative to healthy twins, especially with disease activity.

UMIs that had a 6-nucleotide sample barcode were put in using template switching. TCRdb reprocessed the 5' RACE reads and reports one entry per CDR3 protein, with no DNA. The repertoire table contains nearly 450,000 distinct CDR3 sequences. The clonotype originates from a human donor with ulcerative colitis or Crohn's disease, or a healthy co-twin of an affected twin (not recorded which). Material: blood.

The CDR3 sequence: CASRPQGFGAEAFF. The gene calls are TRBV6-1 and TRBJ1-1; TCRdb picks TRBD1, but there is no DNA to check that call. From germline, CDR1 is MNHNS and CDR2 SASEGT. The CDR3 has 14 amino acids.